This T cell receptor beta chain was sequenced for a study of blood T cell repertoires in COVID-19. Participants came from about two dozen US areas, aged roughly 18 to 95 years. Assay: immunoSEQ multiplex PCR; the TCRdb copy retains only in-frame clones and omits some. The data hold about 200,000 clones, with roughly 90% observed a single time. Germline V CDR1 and CDR2: SGHNT, YYREEE (reference sequence). V lost 0 bases to trimming and J lost 8 bases, with 11 bases between them. This CDR3 contains 13 residues. V gene TRBV5-4 combines with J gene TRBJ1-1, with D hard to call. The sample was PBMCs or T cells enriched from blood (not recorded which). This receptor was taken from a woman in her twenties or thirties with acute COVID-19. CDR3 amino acids: CASSLDPFQEAFF. CDR3 bases: TGTGCCAGCAGCTTGGACCCATTTCAGGAAGCTTTCTTT.